The clone carrying this T cell receptor beta chain occurred many times. What it binds is unknown. Expansion lasted 2 to 4 days, with either anti-CD3 antibody OKT3 or CD3/CD28 beads. These data come from a study of beta chain bispecific antibodies for T cell cancers. The wider study: Surviving healthy donor T cells from leukemia-line and bispecific antibody cocultures were TRBV-sequenced for family depletion. Jurkat cells expressed TRBV12-3; HPB-ALL cells expressed TRBV5-5.

Per the germline V gene, CDR1 is MNHNS and CDR2 is SASEGT. V was trimmed by 10 bases and J by 0 bases, leaving 13 bases between them. This CDR3 comprises 14 residues. Study findings and constraints: In these mixed samples, most targeted TRBV reads derived from the leukemia cell line.

Clonotypes were quantified using unique molecular identifier barcodes. TCRdb re-derived calls from the 5' RACE reads in MiXCR, one entry per CDR3 protein. The data hold just over 20,000 distinct CDR3 sequences, with roughly 2.6% observed a single time. The clonotype was recovered from a human donor in good health. Some clones in this sample may be carry-over from other donors' samples. Sequencing was carried out using healthy donor T cells cultured with leukemia cells. This sequence joins TRBV6-1 and TRBJ2-1; D uncertain. This CDR3 reads CATYQRSSYNEQFF. The CDR3, as DNA: TGTGCCACCTACCAGAGGAGCTCCTACAATGAGCAGTTCTTC.